The table lists the clone carrying this T cell receptor beta chain with a few counts. No antigen is known for it. The data are from a study of T cell responses to AZD1222 COVID-19 vaccine. Findings of the study overall: The donor group comprised mostly white British people and more females; the analysis possibly underestimated clonal diversity. Once two AZD1222 doses were given, Spike-specific TCR breadth and depth went up. Vaccine-associated CD4 TCRs ranged over spike, dominating at 160-218 and 743-854.

Some clones are missing from TCRdb's copy, which holds only in-frame ones; the method was immunoSEQ multiplex PCR. The sample holds about 72,000 clones; 70% to 90% are singletons and the top ten take about 2.7%. V gave up 2 bases and J gave up 4 bases; unmatched junction bases: 12. Germline V lookup: CDR1 SGHAT, CDR2 FQNNGV. The CDR3 contains 19 residues. This sequence originates from an adult in good health. Sample: peripheral blood, taken on day 0 of AZD1222 vaccination. The rearrangement links TRBV11-2 to TRBJ2-5, with 14 bases identical to TRBD2. DNA of the CDR3: TGTGCCAGCAGCTTAACAACCGGGACTAGCGGGAGTCCTAGAGAGACCCAGTACTTC. It is translated as CASSLTTGTSGSPRETQYF.